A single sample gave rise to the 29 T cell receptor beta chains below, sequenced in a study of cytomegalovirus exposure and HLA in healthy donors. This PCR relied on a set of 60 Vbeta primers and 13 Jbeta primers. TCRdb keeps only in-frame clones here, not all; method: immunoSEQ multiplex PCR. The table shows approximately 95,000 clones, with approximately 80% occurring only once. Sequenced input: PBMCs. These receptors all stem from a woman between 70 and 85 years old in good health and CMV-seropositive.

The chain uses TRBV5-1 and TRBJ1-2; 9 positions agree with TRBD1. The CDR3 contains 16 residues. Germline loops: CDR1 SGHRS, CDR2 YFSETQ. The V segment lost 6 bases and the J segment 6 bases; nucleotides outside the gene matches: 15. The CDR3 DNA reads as TGCGCCAGCAACCCGGGACAGGGTTTTTCCCGCGATGGCTACACCTTC. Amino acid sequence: CASNPGQGFSRDGYTF.

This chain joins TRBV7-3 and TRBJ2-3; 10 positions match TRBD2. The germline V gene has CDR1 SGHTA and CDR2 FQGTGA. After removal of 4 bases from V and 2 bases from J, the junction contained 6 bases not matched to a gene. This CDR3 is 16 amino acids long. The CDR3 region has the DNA TGTGCCAGCAGCTCCTCACTAGCGGGAAACACAGATACGCAGTATTTT. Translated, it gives CASSSSLAGNTDTQYF.

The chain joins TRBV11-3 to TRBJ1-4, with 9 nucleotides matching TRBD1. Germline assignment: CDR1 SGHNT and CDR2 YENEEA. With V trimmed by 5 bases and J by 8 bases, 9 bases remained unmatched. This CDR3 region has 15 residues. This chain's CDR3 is CASSRSGTGNEKLFF. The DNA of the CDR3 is TGTGCCAGCAGCCGCTCCGGGACAGGGAACGAAAAACTGTTTTTT.

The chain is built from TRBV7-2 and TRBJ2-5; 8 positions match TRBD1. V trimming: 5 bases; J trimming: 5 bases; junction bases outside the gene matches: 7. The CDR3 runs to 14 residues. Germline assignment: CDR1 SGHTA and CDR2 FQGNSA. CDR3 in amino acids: CASSRLGQAETQYF. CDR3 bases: TGTGCCAGCAGCCGACTGGGACAGGCCGAGACCCAGTACTTC.

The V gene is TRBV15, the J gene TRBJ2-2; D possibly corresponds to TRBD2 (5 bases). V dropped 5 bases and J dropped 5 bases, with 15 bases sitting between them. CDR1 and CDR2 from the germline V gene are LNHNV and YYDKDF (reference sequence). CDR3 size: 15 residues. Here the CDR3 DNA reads TGTGCCACCAGCGTCGGGCATCCGGGAACCGGGGAGCTGTTTTTT. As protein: CATSVGHPGTGELFF.

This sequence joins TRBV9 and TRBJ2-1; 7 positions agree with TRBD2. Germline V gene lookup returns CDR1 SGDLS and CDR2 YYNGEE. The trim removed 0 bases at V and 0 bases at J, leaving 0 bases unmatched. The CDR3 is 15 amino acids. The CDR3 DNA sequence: TGTGCCAGCAGCGTAGAGCGGGGCTCCTACAATGAGCAGTTCTTC. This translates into CASSVERGSYNEQFF.

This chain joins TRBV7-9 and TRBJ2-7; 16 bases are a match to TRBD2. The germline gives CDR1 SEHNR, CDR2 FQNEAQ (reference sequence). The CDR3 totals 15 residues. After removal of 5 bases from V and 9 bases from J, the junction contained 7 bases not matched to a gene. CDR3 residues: CASSRGTSGREGQYF. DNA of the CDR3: TGTGCCAGCAGCCGGGGGACTAGCGGGAGGGAAGGGCAGTACTTC.

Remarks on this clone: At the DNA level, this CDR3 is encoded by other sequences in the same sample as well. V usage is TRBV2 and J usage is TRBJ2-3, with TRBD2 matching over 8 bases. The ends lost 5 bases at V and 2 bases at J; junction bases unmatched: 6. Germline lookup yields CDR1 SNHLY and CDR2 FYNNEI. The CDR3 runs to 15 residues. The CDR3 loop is CASSYLAGNTDTQYF. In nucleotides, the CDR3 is TGTGCCAGCAGTTACCTAGCGGGCAACACAGATACGCAGTATTTT.

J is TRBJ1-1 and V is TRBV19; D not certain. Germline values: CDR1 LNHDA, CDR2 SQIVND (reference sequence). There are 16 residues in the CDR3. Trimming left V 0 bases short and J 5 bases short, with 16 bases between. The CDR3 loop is CASSIDKGPRRTEAFF. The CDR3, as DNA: TGTGCCAGTAGTATAGATAAGGGCCCGAGGAGGACTGAAGCTTTCTTT. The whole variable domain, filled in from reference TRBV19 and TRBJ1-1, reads DGGITQSPKYLFRKEGQNVTLSCEQNLNHDAMYWYRQDPGQGLRLIYYSQIVNDFQKGDIAEGYSVSREKKESFPLTVTSAQKNPTAFYLCASSIDKGPRRTEAFFGQGTRLTVV.

The CDR3 is CASSWVGGSSYEQYF. CDR3 sequence (DNA): TGTGCCAGTAGTTGGGTCGGCGGGAGCTCCTACGAGCAGTACTTC. This chain joins TRBV19 and TRBJ2-7; 7 bases match TRBD2. CDR1 is LNHDA and CDR2 is SQIVND in the germline V gene (reference sequence). The CDR3 spans 15 residues. V dropped 5 bases and J dropped 0; count of bases not matched to a gene: 7.

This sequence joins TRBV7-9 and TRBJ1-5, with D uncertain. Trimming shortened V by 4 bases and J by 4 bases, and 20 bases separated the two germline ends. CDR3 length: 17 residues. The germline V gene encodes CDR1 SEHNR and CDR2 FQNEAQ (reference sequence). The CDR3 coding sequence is TGTGCCAGCAGCTCATCGACCGGCGGCCGAGGGAATCAGCCCCAGCATTTT. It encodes CASSSSTGGRGNQPQHF.

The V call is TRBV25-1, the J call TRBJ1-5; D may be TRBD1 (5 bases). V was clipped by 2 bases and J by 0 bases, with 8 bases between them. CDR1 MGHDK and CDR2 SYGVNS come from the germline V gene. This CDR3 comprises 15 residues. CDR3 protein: CASSEGAYSNQPQHF. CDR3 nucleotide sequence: TGTGCCAGCAGTGAAGGGGCCTATAGCAATCAGCCCCAGCATTTT.

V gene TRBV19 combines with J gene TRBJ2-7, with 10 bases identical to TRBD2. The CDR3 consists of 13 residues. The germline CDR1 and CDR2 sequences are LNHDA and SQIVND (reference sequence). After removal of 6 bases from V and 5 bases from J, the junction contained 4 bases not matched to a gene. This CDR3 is CASRPSGSNEQYF. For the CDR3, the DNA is TGTGCCAGTAGACCTAGCGGGAGTAACGAGCAGTACTTC.

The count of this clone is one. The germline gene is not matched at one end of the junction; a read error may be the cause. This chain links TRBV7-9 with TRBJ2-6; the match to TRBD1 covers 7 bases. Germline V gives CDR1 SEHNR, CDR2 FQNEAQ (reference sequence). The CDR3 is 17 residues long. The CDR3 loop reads CASSYSYSTAGGNVLTF. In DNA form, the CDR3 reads TGTGCCAGCAGCTATAGCTACAGTACAGCAGGGGGCAACGTCCTGACTTTC.

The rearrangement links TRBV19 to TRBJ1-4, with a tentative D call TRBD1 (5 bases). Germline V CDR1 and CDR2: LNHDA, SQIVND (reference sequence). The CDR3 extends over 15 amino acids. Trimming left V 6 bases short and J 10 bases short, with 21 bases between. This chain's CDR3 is CASRVGGQDGGKLFF. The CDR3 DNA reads TGTGCCAGTAGAGTTGGAGGGCAGGACGGGGGAAAACTGTTTTTT.

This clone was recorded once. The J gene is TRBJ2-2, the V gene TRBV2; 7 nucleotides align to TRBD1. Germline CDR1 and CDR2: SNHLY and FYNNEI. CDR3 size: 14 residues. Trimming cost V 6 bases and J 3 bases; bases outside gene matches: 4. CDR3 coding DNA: TGTGCCAGCAGCCGGGACAGCTACACCGGGGAGCTGTTTTTT. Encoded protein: CASSRDSYTGELFF.

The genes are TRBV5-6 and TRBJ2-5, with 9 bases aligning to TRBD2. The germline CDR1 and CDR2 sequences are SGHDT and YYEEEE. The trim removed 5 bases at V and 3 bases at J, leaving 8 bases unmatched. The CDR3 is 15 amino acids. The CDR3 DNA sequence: TGTGCCAGCAGTTACGGGTTAGCGGGGGAAGAGACCCAGTACTTC. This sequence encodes CASSYGLAGEETQYF.

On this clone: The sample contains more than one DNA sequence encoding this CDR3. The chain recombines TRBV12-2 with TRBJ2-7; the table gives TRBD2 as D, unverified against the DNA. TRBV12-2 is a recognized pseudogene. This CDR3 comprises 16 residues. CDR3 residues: CASRFGLAGGPYEQYF. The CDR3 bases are TGTGCAAGCCGCTTTGGACTAGCGGGAGGGCCCTACGAGCAGTACTTC.

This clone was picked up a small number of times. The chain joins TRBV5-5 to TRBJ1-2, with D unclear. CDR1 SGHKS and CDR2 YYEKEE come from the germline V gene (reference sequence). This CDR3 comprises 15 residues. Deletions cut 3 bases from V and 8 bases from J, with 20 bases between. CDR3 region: CASSSSDGRSRGYTF. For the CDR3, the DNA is TGTGCCAGCAGCTCTAGCGACGGACGGTCCAGGGGCTACACCTTC.

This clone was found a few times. The CDR3 loop reads CASSAGDRRNSGANVLTF. In DNA form, the CDR3 reads TGTGCCAGCAGCGCAGGTGACAGGAGAAACTCTGGGGCCAACGTCCTGACTTTC. J is TRBJ2-6 and V is TRBV9; TRBD1 might be the D (6 bases). Trimming left V 3 bases short and J 0 bases short, with 16 bases between. This CDR3 has 18 amino acids. Germline CDR1 SGDLS, CDR2 YYNGEE.

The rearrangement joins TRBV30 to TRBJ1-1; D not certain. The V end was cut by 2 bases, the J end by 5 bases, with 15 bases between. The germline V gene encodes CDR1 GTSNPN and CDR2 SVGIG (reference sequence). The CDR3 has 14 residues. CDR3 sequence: CAWSLGPERTEAFF. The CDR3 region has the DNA TGTGCCTGGAGTCTTGGTCCTGAGCGGACTGAAGCTTTCTTT. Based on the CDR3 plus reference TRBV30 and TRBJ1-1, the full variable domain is SQTIHQWPATLVQPVGSPLSLECTVEGTSNPNLYWYRQAAGRGLQLLFYSVGIGQISSEVPQNLSASRPQDRQFILSSKKLLLSDSGFYLCAWSLGPERTEAFFGQGTRLTVV.

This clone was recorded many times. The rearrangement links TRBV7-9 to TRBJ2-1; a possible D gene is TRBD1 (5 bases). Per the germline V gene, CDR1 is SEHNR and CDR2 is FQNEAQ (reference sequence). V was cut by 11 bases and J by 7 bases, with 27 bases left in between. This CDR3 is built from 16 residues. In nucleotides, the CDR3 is TGTGCCGGGCTCTCTTGGGGCTCGGTGGTTTTGAATGAGCAGTTCTTC. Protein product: CAGLSWGSVVLNEQFF. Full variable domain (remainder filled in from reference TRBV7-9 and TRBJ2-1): DTGVSQNPRHKITKRGQNVTFRCDPISEHNRLYWYRQTLGQGPEFLTYFQNEAQLEKSRLLSDRFSAERPKGSFSTLEIQRTEQGDSAMYLCAGLSWGSVVLNEQFFGPGTRLTVL.

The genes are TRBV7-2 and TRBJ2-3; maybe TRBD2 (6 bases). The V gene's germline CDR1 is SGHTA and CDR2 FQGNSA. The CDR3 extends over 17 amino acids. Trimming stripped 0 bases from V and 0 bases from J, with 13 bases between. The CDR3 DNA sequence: TGTGCCAGCAGCTTAGCGGGAGGACCAATTAGCACAGATACGCAGTATTTT. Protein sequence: CASSLAGGPISTDTQYF.

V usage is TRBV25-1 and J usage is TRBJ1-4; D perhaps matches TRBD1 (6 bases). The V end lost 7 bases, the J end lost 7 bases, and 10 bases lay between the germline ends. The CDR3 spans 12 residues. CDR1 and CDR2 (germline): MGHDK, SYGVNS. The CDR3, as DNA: TGTGCCAGCAAGGGGGAAAGTGAAAAACTGTTTTTT. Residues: CASKGESEKLFF.

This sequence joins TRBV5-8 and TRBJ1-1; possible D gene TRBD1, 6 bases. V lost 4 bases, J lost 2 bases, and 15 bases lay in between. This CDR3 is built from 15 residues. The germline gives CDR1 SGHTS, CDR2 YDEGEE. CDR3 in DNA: TGTGCCAGCAGCCTTCCAGGGGCCTCCAACACTGAAGCTTTCTTT. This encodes CASSLPGASNTEAFF.

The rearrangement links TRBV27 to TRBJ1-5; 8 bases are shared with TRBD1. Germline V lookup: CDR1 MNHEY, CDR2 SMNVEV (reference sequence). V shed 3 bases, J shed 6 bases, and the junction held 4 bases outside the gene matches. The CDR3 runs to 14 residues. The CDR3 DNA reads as TGTGCCAGCAGTTTGTGGACAGGGAGTCAGCCCCAGCATTTT. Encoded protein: CASSLWTGSQPQHF.

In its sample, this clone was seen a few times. CDR3 nucleotide sequence: TGTGCCAGTAGTACCCGGGACAACTCTTTGAACACTGAAGCTTTCTTT. It codes for CASSTRDNSLNTEAFF. The rearrangement uses TRBV19 and TRBJ1-1, with D maybe TRBD1 (6 bases). Per the germline V gene, CDR1 is LNHDA and CDR2 is SQIVND (reference sequence). The CDR3 length is 16 residues. The ends were cut back, 4 bases at V and 0 bases at J, with 15 bases in the middle.

The CDR3 loop reads CASSGAGGTDTQYF. Written as DNA, the CDR3 is TGTGCCAGCAGTGGGGCGGGGGGCACAGATACGCAGTATTTT. The J gene is TRBJ2-3, the V gene TRBV2, with 7 bases matching TRBD2. The CDR3 has 14 residues. Germline CDR1 is SNHLY and CDR2 is FYNNEI. V gave up 4 bases and J gave up 1 base; unmatched junction bases: 2.

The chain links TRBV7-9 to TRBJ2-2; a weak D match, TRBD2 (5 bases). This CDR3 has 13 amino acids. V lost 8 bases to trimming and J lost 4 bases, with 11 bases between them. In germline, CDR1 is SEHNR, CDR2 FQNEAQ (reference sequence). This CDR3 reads CASGLAGTGELFF. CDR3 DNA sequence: TGTGCCAGCGGGCTAGCCGGCACCGGGGAGCTGTTTTTT.